This T cell receptor (beta chain) was sequenced in a study of T cells in localized non-small cell lung cancer. To note about this clone: What it binds is not known.

Per germline, CDR1 KGHSH and CDR2 LQKENI. Trimming stripped 1 base from V and 4 bases from J, with 8 bases between. The CDR3 is made up of 14 amino acids. TCRdb's table, derived via immunoSEQ multiplex PCR, lists solely in-frame clones and lacks some. Of thousands of clones in the sample, approximately 33% were seen once. Broader study findings: A single tumor region was sequenced, leaving heterogeneity possible. Adjacent lung held a median roughly 60 of the top 100 tumor clones. Maximal T cell clonality occurred in uninvolved adjacent lung, with tumor ranking below it. A raised T cell density in blood coincided with lengthier overall survival.

The sequence came from a female donor aged 60 or older with stage II lung adenocarcinoma. The sequencing here drew on lung tumor tissue, taken before any cancer treatment. The chain couples TRBV18 to TRBJ1-5; D is unresolved. CDR3: CASSPQRINQPQHF. The CDR3 DNA reads as TGTGCCAGCTCACCACAGAGGATTAATCAGCCCCAGCATTTT.